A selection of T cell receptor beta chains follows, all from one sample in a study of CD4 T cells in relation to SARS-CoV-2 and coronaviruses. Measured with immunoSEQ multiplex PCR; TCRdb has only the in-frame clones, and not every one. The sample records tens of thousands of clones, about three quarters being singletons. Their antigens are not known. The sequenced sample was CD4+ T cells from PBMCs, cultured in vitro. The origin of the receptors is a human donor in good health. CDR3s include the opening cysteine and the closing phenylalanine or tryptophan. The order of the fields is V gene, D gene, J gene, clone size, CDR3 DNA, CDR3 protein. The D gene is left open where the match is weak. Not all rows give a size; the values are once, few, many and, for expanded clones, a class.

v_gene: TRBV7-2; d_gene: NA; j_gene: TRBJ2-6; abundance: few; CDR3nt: TGTGCCAGCAGGGGGGGAGAGGCTTCGGGGGCCAACGTCCTGACTTTC; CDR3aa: CASRGGEASGANVLTF
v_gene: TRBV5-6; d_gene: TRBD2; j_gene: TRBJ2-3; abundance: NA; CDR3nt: TGTGCCAGCAGCCGGGGGGTCGGTTACAGCACAGATACGCAGTATTTT; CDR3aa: CASSRGVGYSTDTQYF
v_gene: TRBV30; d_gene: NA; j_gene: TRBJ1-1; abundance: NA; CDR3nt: TGTGCCTACCTGCAGCACACTGAAGCTTTCTTT; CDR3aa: CAYLQHTEAFF
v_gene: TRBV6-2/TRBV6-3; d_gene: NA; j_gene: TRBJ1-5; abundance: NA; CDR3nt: TGTGCCAGCAGTTACGGGGGGGCCGCGCTTCAGCCCCAGCATTTT; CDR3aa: CASSYGGAALQPQHF
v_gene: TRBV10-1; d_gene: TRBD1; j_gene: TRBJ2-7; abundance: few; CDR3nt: TGCGCCAGCAGTGGGACAGGGGGCGAGCAGTACTTC; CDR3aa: CASSGTGGEQYF
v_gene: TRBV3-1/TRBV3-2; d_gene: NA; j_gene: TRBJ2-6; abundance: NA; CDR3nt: TGTGCCAGCAGCCCGTACGACTCTGGGGCCAACGTCCTGACTTTC; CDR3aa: CASSPYDSGANVLTF
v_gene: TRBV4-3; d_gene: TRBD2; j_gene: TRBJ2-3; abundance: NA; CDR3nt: TGCGCCAGCAGCCGGTCGGGACTAGCGGGAGACACAGATACGCAGTATTTT; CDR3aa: CASSRSGLAGDTDTQYF
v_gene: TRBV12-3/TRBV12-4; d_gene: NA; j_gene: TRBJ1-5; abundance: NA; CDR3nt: TGTGCCAGCAGTTTAGGCGGAGACCAGCCCCAGCATTTT; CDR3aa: CASSLGGDQPQHF
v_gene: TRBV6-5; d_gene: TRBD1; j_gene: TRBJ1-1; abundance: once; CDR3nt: TGTGCCAGCTTTCCAGACAGGGGAACCTCTGAAGCTTTCTTT; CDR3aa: CASFPDRGTSEAFF
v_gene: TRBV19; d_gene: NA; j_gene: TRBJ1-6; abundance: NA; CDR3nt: TGTGCCAGTACCACAGGAAATTCACCCCTCCACTTT; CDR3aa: CASTTGNSPLHF
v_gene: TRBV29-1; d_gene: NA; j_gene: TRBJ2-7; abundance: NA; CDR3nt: TGCAGCGTGGGGACAAACCAGTACGAGCAGTACTTC; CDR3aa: CSVGTNQYEQYF
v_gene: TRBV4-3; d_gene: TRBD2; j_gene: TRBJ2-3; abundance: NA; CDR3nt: TGCGCCAGCAGCCAAGATCGCGGGGGGGCGGATACGCAGTATTTT; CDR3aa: CASSQDRGGADTQYF
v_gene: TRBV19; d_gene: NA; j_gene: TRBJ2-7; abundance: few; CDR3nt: TGTGCCTCCCGAGACCCGTGGCGCTCCTACGAGCAGTACTTC; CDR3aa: CASRDPWRSYEQYF
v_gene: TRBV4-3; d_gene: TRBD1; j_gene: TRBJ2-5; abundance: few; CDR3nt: TGCGCCAGCAGCCCCGACAGGGGAGAGTGGGAGACCCAGTACTTC; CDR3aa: CASSPDRGEWETQYF